A single sample is the source of the 3 T cell receptor beta chains below, sequenced in a study of blood T cell repertoires in COVID-19. This table comes from immunoSEQ multiplex PCR, and its TCRdb copy is limited to in-frame clones, with some not included. The table shows more than 70,000 clones, with 82% occurring only once. Specimen: peripheral blood. The source is a human donor in a cohort sampled during active COVID-19.

The count of this clone is one. The V call is TRBV10-2, the J call TRBJ1-1, with D tentatively TRBD1 (6 bases). Germline assignment: CDR1 WSHSY and CDR2 SAAADI. The V end lost 2 bases, the J end lost 1 base, and 11 bases lay between the germline ends. The CDR3 runs to 15 residues. CDR3: CASSESPGANTEAFF. The CDR3 nucleotides are TGCGCCAGCAGTGAGAGCCCAGGGGCGAACACTGAAGCTTTCTTT.

This clone showed up just once. The V gene is TRBV4-2, the J gene TRBJ2-3, with a weak D call TRBD2 (5 bases). Germline V gene lookup returns CDR1 LGHNA and CDR2 YNFKEQ. The CDR3 loop spans 16 amino acids. V was trimmed by 0 bases and J by 0 bases, leaving 10 bases between them. The DNA of the CDR3 is TGTGCCAGCAGCCAAGATGCGGGCACGAGCACAGATACGCAGTATTTT. This gives the protein CASSQDAGTSTDTQYF.

The genes are TRBV30 and TRBJ2-3, with D possibly TRBD1 on 6 matching bases. The germline V and J ends were trimmed by 6 bases and 2 bases, with 12 bases remaining between them. Germline assignment: CDR1 GTSNPN and CDR2 SVGIG (reference sequence). The CDR3 is 13 amino acids. CDR3 residues: CACHRAFTDTQYF. The CDR3 bases are TGTGCCTGTCACAGGGCTTTCACAGATACGCAGTATTTT. The full variable domain, with the rest looked up from reference TRBV30 and TRBJ2-3, is SQTIHQWPATLVQPVGSPLSLECTVEGTSNPNLYWYRQAAGRGLQLLFYSVGIGQISSEVPQNLSASRPQDRQFILSSKKLLLSDSGFYLCACHRAFTDTQYFGPGTRLTVL.